These T cell receptor beta chains were read from a single sample in a study of shared clonotypes between healthy human individuals. Clones were sequenced by immunoSEQ multiplex PCR, and TCRdb holds only the in-frame ones, with some missing. The data contain roughly 2 million clones, approximately 95% of them singletons. Sequenced material: naive CD4+ T cells sorted from blood. These receptors were collected from a young man in good health. Each CDR3 is given with its conserved first and last residue. D genes are given only for firm matches. Expanded clones get a size class; other rows say once, few or many, or leave the size out.

size: -; J: TRBJ2-2; D: TRBD2; V: TRBV2; DNA: TGTGCCAGCAGCGGTTCGGGAGGGCCCACCGGGGAGCTGTTTTTT; CDR3: CASSGSGGPTGELFF
size: -; J: TRBJ2-7; D: TRBD2; V: TRBV5-1; DNA: TGCGCCAGCAGCTTGGCCGTGGTTAGCGGGGTTTACGAGCAGTACTTC; CDR3: CASSLAVVSGVYEQYF
size: -; J: TRBJ1-5; D: -; V: TRBV11-2; DNA: TGTGCCAGCAGCTTATCAGGGTTTCAGCCCCAGCATTTT; CDR3: CASSLSGFQPQHF
size: -; J: TRBJ2-5; D: TRBD1; V: TRBV18; DNA: TGTGCCAGCTCACCCTCAGGGGGAGAGACCCAGTACTTC; CDR3: CASSPSGGETQYF
size: -; J: TRBJ2-7; D: -; V: TRBV2; DNA: TGTGCCAGCAGTGCCAACGGCGGGTTAGAGCAGTACTTC; CDR3: CASSANGGLEQYF
size: -; J: TRBJ2-4; D: -; V: TRBV2; DNA: TGTGCCAGCAGTGAATGGAGTCGAGCCACGGGCGAAAACATTCAGTACTTC; CDR3: CASSEWSRATGENIQYF
size: -; J: TRBJ2-7; D: -; V: TRBV2; DNA: TGTGCCAGCAATTCGGGAGTACACGAGCAGTACTTC; CDR3: CASNSGVHEQYF
size: -; J: TRBJ1-2; D: -; V: TRBV5-6; DNA: TGTGCCAGCAGCACAGCTTACAGGTTCGGCTACACCTTC; CDR3: CASSTAYRFGYTF
size: -; J: TRBJ2-5; D: TRBD1; V: TRBV4-2; DNA: TGTGCCAGCAGCCGAGGACAGGCGTACAGTCAAGAGACCCAGTACTTC; CDR3: CASSRGQAYSQETQYF
size: -; J: TRBJ2-5; D: -; V: TRBV4-1; DNA: TGCGCCAGCAGCCAAGATATTACCGGGGCGGGAGAGACCCAGTACTTC; CDR3: CASSQDITGAGETQYF
size: -; J: TRBJ2-2; D: TRBD2; V: TRBV28; DNA: TGTGCCAGCAGTCCCTTACTAGCGGGGGTAACCGGGGAGCTGTTTTTT; CDR3: CASSPLLAGVTGELFF
size: -; J: TRBJ1-3; D: -; V: TRBV10-3; DNA: TGTGCCATCAGTGAGCACGCCGTCTCTGGAAACACCATATATTTT; CDR3: CAISEHAVSGNTIYF
size: -; J: TRBJ2-5; D: -; V: TRBV5-6; DNA: TGTGCCAGCAGCTTGGCCGGGATCGACGAGACCCAGTACTTC; CDR3: CASSLAGIDETQYF
size: -; J: TRBJ1-2; D: -; V: TRBV21-1; DNA: TGTGCCAGCAGCATCCAGGACAGGGCTGGCTATGGCTACACCTTC; CDR3: CASSIQDRAGYGYTF
size: -; J: TRBJ1-6; D: -; V: TRBV28; DNA: TGTGCCAGCAGTTTAGACAGGCCCAATTATAATTCACCCCTCCACTTT; CDR3: CASSLDRPNYNSPLHF
size: -; J: TRBJ2-5; D: -; V: TRBV7-2; DNA: TGTGCCAGCAGCCCCAGAGGGCACCAAGAGACCCAGTACTTC; CDR3: CASSPRGHQETQYF
size: -; J: TRBJ1-1; D: -; V: TRBV29-1; DNA: TGCAGCGTGGTACAGCTCATGAACACTGAAGCTTTCTTT; CDR3: CSVVQLMNTEAFF
size: -; J: TRBJ2-3; D: TRBD2; V: TRBV5-4; DNA: TGTGCCAGCAGCTTGGGATTAGCGGGACTCGCCGACACAGATACGCAGTATTTT; CDR3: CASSLGLAGLADTDTQYF
size: -; J: TRBJ1-2; D: TRBD1; V: TRBV19; DNA: TGTGCCAGTAGTATAGGACAGGGTGATGGCTACACCTTC; CDR3: CASSIGQGDGYTF
size: -; J: TRBJ2-7; D: -; V: TRBV15; DNA: TGTGCCACCAGCAGAGATTTCGTTCCAATTGGCGAGCAGTACTTC; CDR3: CATSRDFVPIGEQYF
size: -; J: TRBJ1-2; D: -; V: TRBV6-6; DNA: TGTGCCAGCAGTTACGGGGACGGCTATGGCTACACCTTC; CDR3: CASSYGDGYGYTF
size: -; J: TRBJ1-5; D: -; V: TRBV16; DNA: TGTGCCAGCAGCCAAGCCGATCAGCCCCAGCATTTT; CDR3: CASSQADQPQHF
size: -; J: TRBJ1-1; D: -; V: TRBV30; DNA: TGTGCCTGGGGACGGGACGGAATGAACACTGAAGCTTTCTTT; CDR3: CAWGRDGMNTEAFF
size: -; J: TRBJ2-2; D: TRBD1; V: TRBV25-1; DNA: TGTGCCAGCAGCAAATTAGACAGGGTTCGAGGTTACACCGGGGAGCTGTTTTTT; CDR3: CASSKLDRVRGYTGELFF
size: -; J: TRBJ2-1; D: -; V: TRBV25-1; DNA: TGTGCCAGCAGTGATGGGCGGGACCGTGAGCAGTTCTTC; CDR3: CASSDGRDREQFF
size: -; J: TRBJ2-1; D: -; V: TRBV29-1; DNA: TGCAGCGTTGACGAAGGGTCCGCCTACAATGAGCAGTTCTTC; CDR3: CSVDEGSAYNEQFF
size: -; J: TRBJ1-1; D: -; V: TRBV16; DNA: TGTGCCAGCAGCCACGGGATGAACACTGAAGCTTTCTTT; CDR3: CASSHGMNTEAFF
size: -; J: TRBJ2-7; D: TRBD1; V: TRBV5-1; DNA: TGCGCCAGCAGTCGTACCGGGACAGGGGACCACGAGCAGTACTTC; CDR3: CASSRTGTGDHEQYF
size: -; J: TRBJ2-3; D: -; V: TRBV10-2; DNA: TGCGCCAGCAGTGGACAGCTCGGCACAGATACGCAGTATTTT; CDR3: CASSGQLGTDTQYF
size: once; J: TRBJ2-1; D: -; V: TRBV29-1; DNA: TGCAGCGTTGTTAGGCAGGGGAGGTACAATGAGCAGTTCTTC; CDR3: CSVVRQGRYNEQFF
size: -; J: TRBJ2-4; D: TRBD2; V: TRBV5-4; DNA: TGTGCCAGCAGCTTGTCGGGGGGACCCAAAAACATTCAGTACTTC; CDR3: CASSLSGGPKNIQYF
size: -; J: TRBJ2-1; D: TRBD2; V: TRBV6-5; DNA: TGTGCCAGCCACAGCGGGGGCAGACCGAATGAGCAGTTCTTC; CDR3: CASHSGGRPNEQFF